This T cell receptor (beta chain) stems from a study of beta chain features in type 1 diabetes. Sequencing targeted expressed TCRB transcripts, as all isolated RNA had been reverse transcribed. Repertoires were generated with immunoSEQ multiplex PCR, while TCRdb's copy carries only in-frame clones and drops some. The sample consists of around 140,000 clones, around 9% of them appearing once. Study-level findings and limits: Shorter TCRB CDR3s, moderately but significantly so, were found in Type 1 diabetes patients in all four CD4+ subsets. cDNA-based reads could over-represent cells with high TCR expression.

This clone was found a few times. Antigen specificity is unknown. Germline V gives CDR1 SGHVS, CDR2 FNYEAQ. V trimming: 5 bases; J trimming: 5 bases; junction bases outside the gene matches: 4. CDR3 length: 13 amino acids. The authors sorted CD4+ naive, central memory, regulatory and stem cell-like memory cells via CD45RO/CCR7/CD25/CD127/CD95/CD27. Input material: central memory CD4+ T cells from blood. The chain couples TRBV7-6 to TRBJ2-3; 7 nucleotides line up with TRBD2. The source is a man aged 25 to 45 with type 1 diabetes. The CDR3 nucleotides are TGTGCCAGCAGCGGACTAGTGGGAGATACGCAGTATTTT. It specifies CASSGLVGDTQYF.